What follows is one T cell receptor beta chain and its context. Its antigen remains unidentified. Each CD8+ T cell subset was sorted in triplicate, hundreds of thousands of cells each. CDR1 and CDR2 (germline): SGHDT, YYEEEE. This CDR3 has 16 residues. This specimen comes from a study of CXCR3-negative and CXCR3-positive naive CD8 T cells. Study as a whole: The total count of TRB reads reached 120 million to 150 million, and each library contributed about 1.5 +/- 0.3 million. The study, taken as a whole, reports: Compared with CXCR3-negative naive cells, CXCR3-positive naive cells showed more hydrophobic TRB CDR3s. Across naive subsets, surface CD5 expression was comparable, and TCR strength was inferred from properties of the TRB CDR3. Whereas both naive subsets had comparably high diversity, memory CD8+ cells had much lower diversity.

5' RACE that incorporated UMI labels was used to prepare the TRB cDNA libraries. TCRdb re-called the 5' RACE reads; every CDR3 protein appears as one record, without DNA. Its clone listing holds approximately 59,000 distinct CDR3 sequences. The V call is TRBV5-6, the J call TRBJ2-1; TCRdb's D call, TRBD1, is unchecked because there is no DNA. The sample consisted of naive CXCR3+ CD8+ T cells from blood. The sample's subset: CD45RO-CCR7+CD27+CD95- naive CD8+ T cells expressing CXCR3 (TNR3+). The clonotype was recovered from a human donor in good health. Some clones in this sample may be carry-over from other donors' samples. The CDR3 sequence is CASSGSGTAFYNEQFF. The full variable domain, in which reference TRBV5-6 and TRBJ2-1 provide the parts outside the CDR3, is DAGVTQSPTHLIKTRGQQVTLRCSPKSGHDTVSWYQQALGQGPQFIFQYYEEEERQRGNFPDRFSGHQFPNYSSELNVNALLLGDSALYLCASSGSGTAFYNEQFFGPGTRLTVL.